The 17 T cell receptor beta chains given below trace back to one sample, sequenced in a study of PD-L1 blockade in urothelial cancer. Time point of the sample: peripheral blood 6 weeks after treatment start. The method was immunoSEQ multiplex PCR; TCRdb's version includes in-frame clones alone and lacks a portion of them. The data show about 46,000 clones, around 82% seen once. The specimen was PBMCs, collected around atezolizumab (anti-PD-L1) treatment. Receptor source: a man over 45 with urothelial cancer.

Worth noting for this clone: This sample also contains other DNA sequences that code for the same CDR3. The V gene is TRBV19, the J gene TRBJ1-1, with 11 bases matching TRBD1. In germline, CDR1 is LNHDA, CDR2 SQIVND (reference sequence). V dropped 4 bases and J dropped 0; count of bases not matched to a gene: 4. The CDR3 totals 16 residues. The CDR3 spells CASSTGTGGLNTEAFF. CDR3 bases: TGTGCCAGTAGTACCGGGACAGGGGGTTTGAACACTGAAGCTTTCTTT.

The chain has TRBV5-8 and TRBJ2-3; 7 bases line up with TRBD2. With 4 bases clipped from V and 0 bases from J, the junction kept 8 bases outside the gene matches. In germline, CDR1 is SGHTS, CDR2 YDEGEE. This CDR3 region has 16 residues. The CDR3 region is CASSPPAGDSTDTQYF. The CDR3 DNA follows: TGTGCCAGCAGCCCACCGGCGGGGGACAGCACAGATACGCAGTATTTT.

The V and J genes are TRBV18 and TRBJ2-1; TRBD2 is a possible D gene (5 bases). With 7 bases removed from V and 0 bases from J, the gap between germline ends came to 13 bases. Germline V gene lookup returns CDR1 KGHSH and CDR2 LQKENI. CDR3 length: 15 amino acids. The CDR3 spells CASLPSGSSYNEQFF. The CDR3 DNA reads TGTGCCAGCTTACCCTCGGGGAGCTCCTACAATGAGCAGTTCTTC.

The chain employs TRBV5-4 and TRBJ2-3; TRBD1 might be the D (5 bases). Trimming took 0 bases from V and 1 from J, leaving 9 bases between them. Per germline, CDR1 SGHNT and CDR2 YYREEE (reference sequence). This CDR3 is built from 15 residues. CDR3 residues: CASSLGGGRTDTQYF. In nucleotides, the CDR3 is TGTGCCAGCAGCTTGGGGGGCGGACGCACAGATACGCAGTATTTT. Together with reference TRBV5-4 and TRBJ2-3, the CDR3 gives the full variable domain: ETGVTQSPTHLIKTRGQQVTLRCSSQSGHNTVSWYQQALGQGPQFIFQYYREEENGRGNFPPRFSGLQFPNYSSELNVNALELDDSALYLCASSLGGGRTDTQYFGPGTRLTVL.

V usage is TRBV27 and J usage is TRBJ1-1; D is perhaps TRBD1 (5 bases). Trimming pared 5 bases from V and 8 bases from J, leaving 15 bases between. This CDR3 has 13 residues. Germline V CDR1 and CDR2: MNHEY, SMNVEV (reference sequence). The CDR3 loop is CASSPSRGLEAFF. CDR3 in DNA: TGTGCCAGCAGTCCCTCTAGGGGCCTAGAAGCTTTCTTT.

The V and J genes are TRBV5-1 and TRBJ2-2; TRBD1 matches at 8 bases. With 6 bases clipped from V and 7 bases from J, the junction kept 11 bases outside the gene matches. The CDR3 is 15 residues long. Germline V CDR1 and CDR2: SGHRS, YFSETQ. CDR3 protein: CASNFNGQGDGELFF. CDR3 nucleotide sequence: TGCGCCAGCAATTTTAATGGACAGGGCGACGGGGAGCTGTTTTTT.

The V and J genes are TRBV7-9 and TRBJ1-4; D ambiguous. The germline V gene encodes CDR1 SEHNR and CDR2 FQNEAQ (reference sequence). The CDR3 spans 15 residues. The V and J ends lost 1 base and 7 bases respectively, with 13 bases between them. CDR3 coding DNA: TGTGCCAGCAGCTTAGATCCCCTTACGGGTGAAAAACTGTTTTTT. Translating it yields CASSLDPLTGEKLFF. The whole variable domain, filled in from reference TRBV7-9 and TRBJ1-4, reads DTGVSQNPRHKITKRGQNVTFRCDPISEHNRLYWYRQTLGQGPEFLTYFQNEAQLEKSRLLSDRFSAERPKGSFSTLEIQRTEQGDSAMYLCASSLDPLTGEKLFFGSGTQLSVL.

The V gene is TRBV15, the J gene TRBJ2-1, with a tentative D call TRBD1 (5 bases). The CDR3 is 12 residues long. Germline V gene data show CDR1 as LNHNV and CDR2 as YYDKDF (reference sequence). V gave up 6 bases and J gave up 8 bases, with 11 bases separating them. This chain's CDR3 is CATRPNRHEQFF. The CDR3, as DNA: TGTGCCACCAGACCCAACAGGCATGAGCAGTTCTTC.

This clone was counted once. The chain uses TRBV28 and TRBJ2-3; TRBD2 matches 14 bases. CDR1 is MDHEN and CDR2 is SYDVKM in the germline V gene. CDR3 length: 18 residues. J lost 1 base, V lost 4 bases, and 7 bases had no gene match. The CDR3 DNA sequence: TGTGCCAGCAGTTCCCGACTAGCGGGAGGGCCGGGCACAGATACGCAGTATTTT. Translation gives CASSSRLAGGPGTDTQYF.

This clone occurred once. The chain is built from TRBV29-1 and TRBJ2-5; the match to TRBD2 covers 10 bases. Germline CDR1 is SQVTM and CDR2 is ANQGSEA. The CDR3 runs 14 residues. V gave up 3 bases and J gave up 4 bases; unmatched junction bases: 5. The CDR3 loop is CSVDQRGGGETQYF. CDR3 nucleotide sequence: TGCAGCGTTGACCAGCGGGGGGGAGGAGAGACCCAGTACTTC. Combining the CDR3 with reference TRBV29-1 and TRBJ2-5 gives the whole variable domain SAVISQKPSRDICQRGTSLTIQCQVDSQVTMMFWYRQQPGQSLTLIATANQGSEATYESGFVIDKFPISRPNLTFSTLTVSNMSPEDSSIYLCSVDQRGGGETQYFGPGTRLLVL.

J is TRBJ2-5 and V is TRBV10-3, with D perhaps TRBD2 (6 bases). The CDR3 extends over 15 amino acids. With 2 bases removed from V and 2 bases from J, the gap between germline ends came to 12 bases. CDR1 is ENHRY, CDR2 SYGVKD, per germline. The CDR3, as DNA: TGTGCCATCAGTGAGGGGGGGAGACTTCAAGAGACCCAGTACTTC. Translated, it gives CAISEGGRLQETQYF.

The V call is TRBV28, the J call TRBJ1-5; D is uncertain. V dropped 2 bases and J dropped 2 bases, with 7 bases sitting between them. The CDR3 is 14 amino acids. Germline V gene lookup returns CDR1 MDHEN and CDR2 SYDVKM. CDR3 sequence: CASSLGRGNQPQHF. The CDR3 coding sequence is TGTGCCAGCAGTTTAGGCCGGGGCAATCAGCCCCAGCATTTT.

This sequence joins TRBV30 and TRBJ2-7; 7 bases align to TRBD1. This CDR3 is 13 amino acids long. The V and J ends lost 7 bases and 0 bases, in that order; junction bases with no gene match: 6. CDR1 is GTSNPN and CDR2 is SVGIG in the germline V gene (reference sequence). CDR3: CASNDRDSYEQYF. The CDR3 nucleotides read TGTGCCTCTAACGACAGGGACTCCTACGAGCAGTACTTC.

The rearrangement uses TRBV6-8 and TRBJ2-1; 9 nucleotides agree with TRBD2. Trimming took 0 bases from V and 7 from J; bases not matched to a gene: 10. There are 17 residues in the CDR3. The germline V gene encodes CDR1 MNHGY and CDR2 SAAAGT. The CDR3 protein is CASSYSILAGLGNEQFF. For the CDR3, the DNA is TGTGCCAGCAGTTACTCGATACTAGCGGGCTTGGGTAATGAGCAGTTCTTC.

The chain employs TRBV6-5 and TRBJ2-1; no clear D gene. With 0 bases removed from V and 5 bases from J, the gap between germline ends came to 5 bases. This CDR3 is 13 amino acids long. Germline values: CDR1 MNHEY, CDR2 SVGAGI. The CDR3 is CASSYSANNEQFF. The CDR3 DNA reads TGTGCCAGCAGTTACTCTGCGAACAATGAGCAGTTCTTC.

The count of this clone is one. The chain recombines TRBV18 with TRBJ1-6; no firm D call. This CDR3 contains 16 residues. Trimming removed 1 base from V and 2 bases from J, with 9 bases in between. Per germline, CDR1 KGHSH and CDR2 LQKENI. The CDR3 sequence is CASSPQRGTYNSPLHF. In DNA form, the CDR3 reads TGTGCCAGCTCACCACAACGGGGAACCTATAATTCACCCCTCCACTTT. The variable domain in full, completed from reference TRBV18 and TRBJ1-6, reads NAGVMQNPRHLVRRRGQEARLRCSPMKGHSHVYWYRQLPEEGLKFMVYLQKENIIDESGMPKERFSAEFPKEGPSILRIQQVVRGDSAAYFCASSPQRGTYNSPLHFGNGTRLTVT.

The chain has TRBV5-1 and TRBJ2-5; 11 bases map to TRBD1. V lost 3 bases, J lost 1 base, and 8 bases stayed unmatched. The CDR3 contains 17 residues. CDR1 SGHRS and CDR2 YFSETQ come from the germline V gene. The CDR3, as DNA: TGCGCCAGCAGCTGGGGGCCGGGACAGGGGGGCCAAGAGACCCAGTACTTC. It encodes CASSWGPGQGGQETQYF. The whole variable domain, remainder taken from reference TRBV5-1 and TRBJ2-5, is KAGVTQTPRYLIKTRGQQVTLSCSPISGHRSVSWYQQTPGQGLQFLFEYFSETQRNKGNFPGRFSGRQFSNSRSEMNVSTLELGDSALYLCASSWGPGQGGQETQYFGPGTRLLVL.